This record looks at one T cell receptor (beta chain) sequence and its context. Compared with germline, one end of the junction differs, possibly owing to a read error. The data belong to a study of T cells in Graves' hyperthyroidism and ophthalmopathy. Amplification yielded TCR beta CDR3 regions, with RNA transcripts as the source. The HTBI primer set was used in a first-round RT-PCR of the TCR CDR3. TCRdb called the multiplex PCR reads again in MiXCR, with one record for every CDR3 protein. The sample holds more than 350,000 distinct CDR3 sequences, about 18% seen once. The CDR3 has 20 residues. In germline, CDR1 is MNHNS, CDR2 SASEGT.

The V call is TRBV6-1, the J call TRBJ1-4, with 10 bases fitting TRBD1. The receptor was derived from a woman between 25 and 40 years old with Graves' hyperthyroidism that later progressed to Graves' ophthalmopathy. Material for sequencing was blood. The CDR3 here is CASSESSRQGAHLTLEKLSF. The CDR3 DNA follows: TGTGCCAGCAGTGAATCCTCAAGACAGGGGGCGCATTTAACCCTAGAAAAACTGTCTTTT.